Each of the 20 T cell receptor beta chains below was sequenced from the same sample in a study of human T cells and chemical hapten exposure. The sample's time point: pre-sensitization, week 0. The sample's treatment: therapeutic diphenylcyclopropenone sensitization with weekly scalp DPC. Using its own MiXCR run on the RACE reads, TCRdb lists one record per CDR3 protein. The sample records a few hundred thousand distinct CDR3 sequences, 4.5% to 5.5% being singletons. Source: whole blood, taken in connection with sensitization to the hapten diphenylcyclopropenone (DPC). These TCRs come from a woman younger than 30 with alopecia areata. Some clones in this sample may be carry-over from other donors' samples.

This clonotype has ten or more counts. V is TRBV28 and J is TRBJ2-3, with 7 nucleotides matching TRBD2. From germline, CDR1 is MDHEN and CDR2 SYDVKM. Losses at the gene ends were 6 bases for V and 4 bases for J; bases not matched to a gene: 13. CDR3 length: 16 amino acids. CDR3 nucleotides: TGTGCCAGCAGCTCCGTAAGCGGGGCCGGCCCAGATACGCAGTATTTT. Translated: CASSSVSGAGPDTQYF.

As concerns this clonotype: With a much larger clone just one base away, this may be a read error. The chain is built from TRBV5-1 and TRBJ2-3, with D perhaps matching TRBD1 (5 bases). V was cut by 1 base and J by 3 bases, with 12 bases left in between. CDR3 length: 15 residues. The V gene's germline CDR1 is SGHRS and CDR2 YFSETQ. CDR3 amino acids: CASSLSRGETDTQYF. CDR3 nucleotides: TGCGCCAGCAGCTTGTCAAGGGGCGAGACAGATACGCAGTATTTT.

V gene TRBV20-1 combines with J gene TRBJ1-1, with 12 bases that match TRBD1. J gave up 3 bases and V 3 bases, and 2 bases lay outside the gene matches. There are 14 residues in the CDR3. CDR1 is DFQATT, CDR2 SNEGSKA, per germline (reference sequence). CDR3: CSARGDRGHTEAFF. For the CDR3, the DNA is TGCAGTGCTAGGGGGGACAGGGGGCACACTGAAGCTTTCTTT.

The chain carries TRBV7-3 and TRBJ2-7; 9 positions match TRBD2. The CDR3 loop spans 14 amino acids. The germline V gene has CDR1 SGHTA and CDR2 FQGTGA. The trim removed 5 bases at V and 6 bases at J, leaving 8 bases unmatched. Written as DNA, the CDR3 is TGTGCCAGCAGCCTCTTAGCGGGAGCAGGCGAGCAGTACTTC. Its protein product is CASSLLAGAGEQYF.

V and J are TRBV20-1 and TRBJ2-7, with D perhaps assigned TRBD1 or TRBD2 (7 bases each). Germline values: CDR1 DFQATT, CDR2 SNEGSKA (reference sequence). This CDR3 region has 14 residues. V gave up 6 bases and J gave up 6 bases, with 21 bases separating them. The CDR3 sequence: CSARRQGGVAEQYF. In nucleotides, the CDR3 is TGCAGTGCCCGCCGACAGGGAGGGGTCGCCGAGCAGTACTTC.

There are many counts of this clonotype. V and J are TRBV7-2 and TRBJ1-1, with D possibly TRBD1 on 6 matching bases. Per the germline V gene, CDR1 is SGHTA and CDR2 is FQGNSA. The germline V and J ends were trimmed by 0 bases and 1 base, with 6 bases remaining between them. This CDR3 region has 14 residues. The CDR3 DNA reads as TGTGCCAGCAGCTTAGCACAGGGGAACACTGAAGCTTTCTTT. Translation gives CASSLAQGNTEAFF. Full variable domain (remainder filled in from reference TRBV7-2 and TRBJ1-1): GAGVSQSPSNKVTEKGKDVELRCDPISGHTALYWYRQSLGQGLEFLIYFQGNSAPDKSGLPSDRFSAERTGGSVSTLTIQRTQQEDSAVYLCASSLAQGNTEAFFGQGTRLTVV.

The sample holds many counts of this clonotype. The CDR3 reads CASSFTHGQGDTNQPQHF. In DNA, the CDR3 is TGTGCCAGCAGCTTCACTCACGGACAGGGCGACACCAATCAGCCCCAGCATTTT. This rearrangement joins TRBV7-2 to TRBJ1-5, with 8 bases identical to TRBD1. The V segment lost 3 bases and the J segment 3 bases; nucleotides outside the gene matches: 13. Germline V lookup: CDR1 SGHTA, CDR2 FQGNSA. The CDR3 runs 18 residues.

Only a few counts were recorded for this clonotype. The chain joins TRBV4-3 to TRBJ1-2, with D unclear. The germline CDR1 and CDR2 sequences are LGHNA and YSLEER. The CDR3 totals 15 residues. The ends were cut back, 0 bases at V and 5 bases at J, with 13 bases in the middle. CDR3 loop: CASSQESKWGYGYTF. DNA for the CDR3: TGCGCCAGCAGCCAAGAATCTAAGTGGGGTTATGGCTACACCTTC.

In this sample, this clonotype turned up a few times. The chain links TRBV5-4 to TRBJ1-1; D is ambiguous. The CDR3 consists of 14 residues. V was clipped by 0 bases and J by 0 bases, with 6 bases between them. CDR1 and CDR2 from the germline V gene are SGHNT and YYREEE (reference sequence). Written as DNA, the CDR3 is TGTGCCAGCAGCTTGGAAAAGATGAACACTGAAGCTTTCTTT. This sequence encodes CASSLEKMNTEAFF.

This clonotype was detected a few times. The V and J genes are TRBV20-1 and TRBJ2-1, with 10 positions matching TRBD2. The ends lost 6 bases at V and 5 bases at J; junction bases unmatched: 7. There are 14 residues in the CDR3. The germline CDR1 and CDR2 sequences are DFQATT and SNEGSKA (reference sequence). The CDR3 nucleotides are TGCAGTGCCCGTAGCGGGGGGCAAAACAATGAGCAGTTCTTC. This gives the protein CSARSGGQNNEQFF.

This clonotype has a count of ten or more. The chain employs TRBV5-6 and TRBJ2-3, with 8 positions matching TRBD2. Losses at the gene ends were 0 bases for V and 2 bases for J; bases not matched to a gene: 2. This CDR3 is built from 15 residues. The germline gives CDR1 SGHDT, CDR2 YYEEEE. In nucleotides, the CDR3 is TGTGCCAGCAGCTTGGGGCGGGGGGCCACAGATACGCAGTATTTT. Protein product: CASSLGRGATDTQYF.

The chain couples TRBV2 to TRBJ1-2; D is uncertain. The V and J ends lost 2 bases and 2 bases respectively, with 9 bases between them. The V gene's germline CDR1 is SNHLY and CDR2 FYNNEI. This CDR3 has 14 amino acids. DNA for the CDR3: TGTGCCAGCAGTGAAAATTCGAAAAACTATGGCTACACCTTC. Its translation: CASSENSKNYGYTF.

V and J are TRBV6-6 and TRBJ2-3; D might be TRBD1 or TRBD2, each matching 6 bases. Germline lookup yields CDR1 MNHNY and CDR2 SVGAGI (reference sequence). This CDR3 spans 13 amino acids. V was clipped by 8 bases and J by 4 bases, with 13 bases between them. CDR3 loop: CASEWGAADTQYF. The CDR3 DNA sequence: TGTGCCAGCGAGTGGGGGGCAGCAGATACGCAGTATTTT.

This clonotype was seen a handful of times. CDR3 sequence (DNA): TGTGCCAGCTCACTCGGACAGGGGGACCTCTACGAGCAGTACTTC. This sequence encodes CASSLGQGDLYEQYF. The rearrangement joins TRBV18 to TRBJ2-7; 10 bases are shared with TRBD1. The ends lost 4 bases at V and 3 bases at J; junction bases unmatched: 6. The CDR3 contains 15 residues. Germline V gene sequence: CDR1 KGHSH, CDR2 LQKENI.

This clonotype was counted a few times. The J gene is TRBJ1-1, the V gene TRBV10-3; TRBD1 matches 7 bases. With V trimmed by 2 bases and J by 1 base, 4 bases remained unmatched. CDR3 length: 15 residues. The germline CDR1 and CDR2 sequences are ENHRY and SYGVKD. CDR3 protein: CAISEPGTENTEAFF. For the CDR3, the DNA is TGTGCCATCAGTGAGCCCGGGACAGAGAACACTGAAGCTTTCTTT.

The chain recombines TRBV27 with TRBJ2-5, with D possibly TRBD1 on 6 matching bases. Trimming took 5 bases from V and 2 from J, leaving 15 bases between them. The germline gives CDR1 MNHEY, CDR2 SMNVEV (reference sequence). This CDR3 is built from 15 residues. The CDR3 loop is CASSPLRQAQETQYF. CDR3 sequence (DNA): TGTGCCAGCAGTCCACTCCGACAGGCGCAAGAGACCCAGTACTTC.

This clonotype was found a few times. The chain links TRBV5-1 to TRBJ2-7; D is unresolved. The CDR3 spans 13 residues. Germline V lookup: CDR1 SGHRS, CDR2 YFSETQ. Trimming cost V 1 base and J 4 bases, with 9 bases left between them. CDR3 DNA sequence: TGCGCCAGCAGCTTGTTTAGTGGATACGAGCAGTACTTC. Amino acids: CASSLFSGYEQYF.

The chain is built from TRBV5-1 and TRBJ2-1; no clear D. This CDR3 spans 15 amino acids. Between the trimmed V and J ends, which lost 1 base and 7 bases, there was a span of 15 bases. In germline, CDR1 is SGHRS, CDR2 YFSETQ. In DNA, the CDR3 is TGCGCCAGCAGCTTGAAGGTTTTCGCGGATAATGAGCAGTTCTTC. Protein: CASSLKVFADNEQFF.

The chain carries TRBV20-1 and TRBJ2-5, with unresolved D. Germline CDR1 reads DFQATT; CDR2 reads SNEGSKA (reference sequence). V shed 5 bases and J shed 5 bases, with 18 bases lying between them. This CDR3 contains 14 residues. CDR3 bases: TGCAGTGCTGAGTCGGCAGAAAGTTCGGAGACCCAGTACTTC. Translated, it gives CSAESAESSETQYF.

This clonotype was seen a handful of times. The CDR3 loop reads CSARGGSTSTDTQYF. Written as DNA, the CDR3 is TGCAGTGCTAGAGGCGGCAGCACAAGCACAGATACGCAGTATTTT. The chain is built from TRBV20-1 and TRBJ2-3; no definite D call. The V gene lost 1 base and the J gene lost 0 bases, with 11 bases spanning the gap. Germline CDR1 is DFQATT and CDR2 is SNEGSKA (reference sequence). This CDR3 has 15 amino acids.